The 32 T cell receptor beta chains below all came from one sample that was sequenced in a study of cytomegalovirus exposure and HLA in healthy donors. PCR employed 60 Vbeta and 13 Jbeta primers. Sequenced by immunoSEQ multiplex PCR; TCRdb stores in-frame clones only, minus some. The repertoire holds 100,000 to 150,000 clones, with 65% to 85% as singletons. The sample taken for sequencing was PBMCs. The source of these receptors is a woman aged 18-30 years in good health and CMV-seronegative.

This chain joins TRBV7-9 and TRBJ2-7; D is possibly TRBD2 (6 bases). V was cut by 0 bases and J by 6 bases, with 12 bases left in between. Germline assignment: CDR1 SEHNR and CDR2 FQNEAQ (reference sequence). The CDR3 is 14 amino acids. CDR3 sequence reads: CASSLATSGGEQYF. The CDR3 nucleotides are TGTGCCAGCAGCTTAGCGACTAGTGGAGGCGAGCAGTACTTC.

The chain carries TRBV5-6 and TRBJ1-2; D call uncertain. Deletions cut 1 base from V and 2 bases from J, with 21 bases between. CDR1 is SGHDT and CDR2 is YYEEEE in the germline V gene. The CDR3 is 18 amino acids. The CDR3 coding sequence is TGTGCCAGCAGCTTGATGTTCCGCTACCCGACGGGGAACTATGGCTACACCTTC. It translates to CASSLMFRYPTGNYGYTF.

The gene calls are TRBV19 and TRBJ1-5, with D maybe TRBD1 (6 bases). The CDR3 runs 14 residues. With 1 base removed from V and 9 bases from J, the gap between germline ends came to 13 bases. Germline CDR1 reads LNHDA; CDR2 reads SQIVND (reference sequence). CDR3 bases: TGTGCCAGTAGTATAGGGGGGCACGTTCTGCCCCAGCATTTT. It specifies CASSIGGHVLPQHF.

In this sample, this clone turned up a few times. The V and J genes are TRBV18 and TRBJ2-5; 8 positions agree with TRBD1. The length of the CDR3 is 16 residues. Per the germline V gene, CDR1 is KGHSH and CDR2 is LQKENI. Unmatched junction bases numbered 10, after V lost 0 bases and J lost 7 bases. CDR3 in DNA: TGTGCCAGCTCACCACCTGAAGGGACAGGTTTTAGGACCCAGTACTTC. It codes for CASSPPEGTGFRTQYF.

The chain uses TRBV27 and TRBJ2-7, with 8 bases fitting TRBD2. CDR3 size: 14 residues. Looked up from germline, CDR1 is MNHEY and CDR2 is SMNVEV (reference sequence). Unmatched junction bases numbered 12, after V lost 10 bases and J lost 4 bases. In DNA form, the CDR3 reads TGTGCCACCGCCGGGGGGGAGCGTAGTTACGAGCAGTACTTC. It translates to CATAGGERSYEQYF.

The chain is built from TRBV5-6 and TRBJ1-1; no definite D call. This CDR3 spans 13 amino acids. Deletions cut 1 base from V and 6 bases from J, with 10 bases between. The germline V gene has CDR1 SGHDT and CDR2 YYEEEE. In DNA form, the CDR3 reads TGTGCCAGCAGCTTGATCATCCGGGCTGAAGCTTTCTTT. It is translated as CASSLIIRAEAFF.

This rearrangement joins TRBV6-5 to TRBJ1-1; D may be TRBD1 (6 bases). This CDR3 spans 14 amino acids. Looked up from germline, CDR1 is MNHEY and CDR2 is SVGAGI. V was trimmed by 5 bases and J by 5 bases, leaving 15 bases between them. The CDR3, as DNA: TGTGCCAGCAGTCCCGGGTCGAGGGGGACTGAAGCTTTCTTT. It is translated as CASSPGSRGTEAFF.

The gene calls are TRBV7-2 and TRBJ2-5, with D tentatively TRBD1 (6 bases). V was trimmed by 7 bases and J by 5 bases, leaving 14 bases between them. From germline, CDR1 is SGHTA and CDR2 FQGNSA. The CDR3 covers 13 residues. The CDR3 nucleotides are TGTGCCAGCAACCCGATGAGGGGGGAGACCCAGTACTTC. Encoded protein: CASNPMRGETQYF.

This chain joins TRBV4-1 and TRBJ2-1, with 11 positions matching TRBD2. This CDR3 is 13 amino acids long. CDR1 and CDR2 from the germline V gene are MGHRA and YSYEKL. J lost 7 bases, V lost 4 bases, and 0 bases had no gene match. DNA for the CDR3: TGCGCCAGCAGCCGGACTAGCGGGAATGAGCAGTTCTTC. Translation gives CASSRTSGNEQFF.

The chain couples TRBV29-1 to TRBJ2-1; D may be TRBD2 (5 bases). The V end was cut by 1 base, the J end by 4 bases, with 11 bases between. The CDR3 extends over 14 amino acids. Germline V gene sequence: CDR1 SQVTM, CDR2 ANQGSEA. CDR3 amino acids: CSVEAEGPYNEQFF. CDR3 nucleotides: TGCAGCGTTGAAGCAGAGGGCCCATACAATGAGCAGTTCTTC.

This rearrangement joins TRBV30 to TRBJ2-6; D is perhaps TRBD1 (6 bases). Germline assignment: CDR1 GTSNPN and CDR2 SVGIG (reference sequence). The CDR3 covers 16 residues. Trimming removed 1 base at V and 0 bases at J, with 10 bases between. CDR3 DNA: TGTGCCTGGAGTGGAAACAGGGTCTCTGGGGCCAACGTCCTGACTTTC. Its protein is CAWSGNRVSGANVLTF. The whole variable domain, filled in from reference TRBV30 and TRBJ2-6, reads SQTIHQWPATLVQPVGSPLSLECTVEGTSNPNLYWYRQAAGRGLQLLFYSVGIGQISSEVPQNLSASRPQDRQFILSSKKLLLSDSGFYLCAWSGNRVSGANVLTFGAGSRLTVL.

The CDR3: CAWSETDWGYTF. Written as DNA, the CDR3 is TGTGCCTGGAGTGAAACAGATTGGGGCTACACCTTC. V and J are TRBV30 and TRBJ1-2; D gene ambiguous. This CDR3 region has 12 residues. V shed 1 base and J shed 8 bases, with 11 bases lying between them. The germline gives CDR1 GTSNPN, CDR2 SVGIG (reference sequence).

This clone was counted only a few times. The gene calls are TRBV4-1 and TRBJ1-2; 8 positions agree with TRBD1. Looked up from germline, CDR1 is MGHRA and CDR2 is YSYEKL. V shed 1 base, J shed 7 bases, and the junction held 11 bases outside the gene matches. This CDR3 spans 16 amino acids. This CDR3 reads CASSQVPNRGAGGYTF. As DNA, the CDR3 is TGCGCCAGCAGCCAAGTCCCTAACAGGGGGGCGGGTGGCTACACCTTC.

The V and J genes are TRBV6-7 and TRBJ2-7; perhaps TRBD1 as D (6 bases). TRBV6-7 is an ORF, with its function uncertain. CDR3 length equals 20 residues. V was trimmed by 0 bases and J by 3 bases, leaving 27 bases between them. The CDR3 sequence is CASSYSGDTCGPSPCYEQYF. In nucleotides, the CDR3 is TGTGCCAGCAGTTACTCAGGGGACACTTGCGGCCCAAGCCCTTGCTACGAGCAGTACTTC.

This clone turned up a few times. The rearrangement uses TRBV19 and TRBJ2-2, with D possibly TRBD1 on 7 matching bases. CDR1 LNHDA and CDR2 SQIVND come from the germline V gene (reference sequence). This CDR3 comprises 14 residues. The V end lost 7 bases, the J end lost 7 bases, and 16 bases lay between the germline ends. As DNA, the CDR3 is TGTGCCAGTACCCTGGACAGGACTAACGGGGAGCTGTTTTTT. Encoded protein: CASTLDRTNGELFF.

This clone was detected a few times. This chain joins TRBV18 and TRBJ1-5; 7 nucleotides align to TRBD1. The germline gives CDR1 KGHSH, CDR2 LQKENI. This CDR3 is 15 amino acids long. Germline trimming cut 2 bases from V and 3 bases from J; bases unmatched to any gene: 4. CDR3 sequence: CASSPGGGLNQPQHF. Here the CDR3 DNA reads TGTGCCAGCTCACCAGGAGGGGGCCTCAATCAGCCCCAGCATTTT.

The chain combines TRBV18 with TRBJ1-5; TRBD1 might be the D (6 bases). Per the germline V gene, CDR1 is KGHSH and CDR2 is LQKENI. The V gene lost 6 bases and the J gene lost 4 bases, with 16 bases spanning the gap. CDR3 length equals 15 residues. CDR3 region: CASSIQGSENQPQHF. DNA of the CDR3: TGTGCCAGCTCGATACAGGGCTCGGAGAATCAGCCCCAGCATTTT.

The rearrangement uses TRBV5-1 and TRBJ2-7; 7 nucleotides align to TRBD1. V was pared by 1 base and J by 7 bases, with 5 bases of the junction left unmatched. Per germline, CDR1 SGHRS and CDR2 YFSETQ. This CDR3 region has 13 residues. The CDR3 DNA reads TGCGCCAGCAGCTTGCTAGGGGGCCGAGAGCAGTACTTC. Translated, it gives CASSLLGGREQYF.

This chain uses TRBV27 with TRBJ2-2; D is perhaps TRBD2 (6 bases). V was pared by 0 bases and J by 4 bases, with 12 bases between. CDR3 length: 16 residues. Germline CDR1 and CDR2: MNHEY and SMNVEV (reference sequence). CDR3 loop: CASSLSSGVVTGELFF. The CDR3 DNA reads as TGTGCCAGCAGTTTATCTTCGGGAGTCGTCACCGGGGAGCTGTTTTTT.

The chain uses TRBV30 and TRBJ1-1, with D possibly matching TRBD1 (5 bases). V was trimmed by 1 base and J by 4 bases, leaving 16 bases between them. The CDR3 totals 15 residues. CDR1 is GTSNPN, CDR2 SVGIG, per germline (reference sequence). The CDR3 spells CAWSGSSGLATEAFF. The CDR3 coding sequence is TGTGCCTGGAGTGGATCCTCAGGGCTTGCCACTGAAGCTTTCTTT.

The V and J genes are TRBV11-2 and TRBJ2-1; D ambiguous. The V and J ends lost 1 base and 0 bases respectively, with 7 bases between them. The CDR3 has 15 amino acids. CDR1 is SGHAT and CDR2 is FQNNGV in the germline V gene. This chain's CDR3 is CASSLGPSSYNEQFF. The CDR3 DNA reads TGTGCCAGCAGCTTAGGTCCGAGCTCCTACAATGAGCAGTTCTTC.

V is TRBV5-1 and J is TRBJ1-4; D might be TRBD1 (6 bases). The V gene lost 0 bases and the J gene lost 8 bases, with 11 bases spanning the gap. There are 14 residues in the CDR3. From germline, CDR1 is SGHRS and CDR2 YFSETQ. CDR3 amino acids: CASSLGQGSEKLFF. The CDR3 DNA reads as TGCGCCAGCAGCTTGGGTCAGGGGTCCGAAAAACTGTTTTTT.

In regard to this clone: This sample also contains other DNA sequences that code for the same CDR3. V is TRBV30 and J is TRBJ2-7, with TRBD2 matching 14 bases. The CDR3 covers 14 residues. Germline V gene data show CDR1 as GTSNPN and CDR2 as SVGIG (reference sequence). The V gene end was trimmed by 5 bases and the J gene end by 3 bases; junction bases not matched to a gene: 3. CDR3 loop: CAWGLAGGVYEQYF. CDR3 coding DNA: TGTGCCTGGGGACTAGCGGGAGGAGTCTACGAGCAGTACTTC.

The chain recombines TRBV7-2 with TRBJ2-2; D possibly corresponds to TRBD1 (6 bases). There are 15 residues in the CDR3. Germline CDR1 and CDR2: SGHTA and FQGNSA. Trimming removed 4 bases at V and 7 bases at J, with 16 bases between. The CDR3 here is CASSSQQGSHGELFF. DNA of the CDR3: TGTGCCAGCAGCTCCCAACAGGGCAGTCACGGGGAGCTGTTTTTT.

The V call is TRBV7-9, the J call TRBJ2-3; 11 bases agree with TRBD2. Germline V gene lookup returns CDR1 SEHNR and CDR2 FQNEAQ (reference sequence). V lost 4 bases to trimming and J lost 4 bases; unmatched junction nucleotides: 1. This CDR3 is 14 amino acids long. CDR3 bases: TGTGCCAGCAGCTCGGGACTAGCGGCAGATACGCAGTATTTT. It translates to CASSSGLAADTQYF.

The chain is built from TRBV5-6 and TRBJ1-2; 8 positions match TRBD1. CDR3 size: 17 residues. The J segment lost 7 bases and the V segment lost 4 bases, leaving 18 bases of the junction unmatched. CDR1 SGHDT and CDR2 YYEEEE come from the germline V gene. CDR3 region: CASSPPLQGVFLSGYTF. CDR3 in DNA: TGTGCCAGCAGCCCGCCCTTACAGGGGGTCTTCCTTAGTGGCTACACCTTC.

This clone occurred a few times. The DNA for the CDR3 is TGTGCCAGCAGCTATCAGGGACAGGGGGATTTAGGTAACACCTTC. It is translated as CASSYQGQGDLGNTF. V is TRBV5-4 and J is TRBJ1-2, with 11 bases fitting TRBD1. The CDR3 has 15 residues. In germline, CDR1 is SGHNT, CDR2 YYREEE (reference sequence). J was trimmed by 12 bases and V by 3 bases; bases with no gene match: 13.

The chain is built from TRBV4-1 and TRBJ1-2; D not resolved. Per the germline V gene, CDR1 is MGHRA and CDR2 is YSYEKL. V was pared by 4 bases and J by 0 bases, with 9 bases between. The CDR3 contains 14 residues. CDR3 in amino acids: CASSPREANYGYTF. CDR3 in DNA: TGCGCCAGCAGCCCCAGAGAGGCTAACTATGGCTACACCTTC.

The sample holds one count of this clone. This chain uses TRBV5-1 with TRBJ2-7; weak D call: TRBD2 (6 bases). This CDR3 spans 13 amino acids. Germline CDR1 is SGHRS and CDR2 is YFSETQ. V lost 3 bases and J 2 bases, leaving 9 bases between the germline ends. This CDR3 reads CASSSGLTYEQYF. CDR3 bases: TGCGCCAGCAGCTCGGGACTGACCTACGAGCAGTACTTC.

The chain recombines TRBV6-5 with TRBJ1-1; possible D gene TRBD1, 6 bases. The V end was cut by 7 bases, the J end by 2 bases, with 17 bases between. The CDR3 has 15 residues. The V gene's germline CDR1 is MNHEY and CDR2 SVGAGI. The CDR3 DNA follows: TGTGCCAGCAACCCCGGGGGGGCAGAAAACACTGAAGCTTTCTTT. Protein product: CASNPGGAENTEAFF.

The rearrangement links TRBV5-6 to TRBJ2-3; 7 nucleotides match TRBD1. Trimming removed 3 bases from V and 0 bases from J; junction bases left unmatched: 7. Germline V lookup: CDR1 SGHDT, CDR2 YYEEEE. This CDR3 is built from 16 residues. DNA of the CDR3: TGTGCCAGCAGCTCTGGACCGACAGGGAGCACAGATACGCAGTATTTT. Its protein is CASSSGPTGSTDTQYF. The variable domain in full, completed from reference TRBV5-6 and TRBJ2-3, reads DAGVTQSPTHLIKTRGQQVTLRCSPKSGHDTVSWYQQALGQGPQFIFQYYEEEERQRGNFPDRFSGHQFPNYSSELNVNALLLGDSALYLCASSSGPTGSTDTQYFGPGTRLTVL.

The chain has TRBV19 and TRBJ2-1; tentatively, D is TRBD2 (6 bases). V dropped 1 base and J dropped 4 bases, with 11 bases sitting between them. The CDR3 has 15 amino acids. Germline lookup yields CDR1 LNHDA and CDR2 SQIVND (reference sequence). CDR3 DNA sequence: TGTGCCAGTAGTATAGGTGGGAGCGGGTACAATGAGCAGTTCTTC. Its protein product is CASSIGGSGYNEQFF.